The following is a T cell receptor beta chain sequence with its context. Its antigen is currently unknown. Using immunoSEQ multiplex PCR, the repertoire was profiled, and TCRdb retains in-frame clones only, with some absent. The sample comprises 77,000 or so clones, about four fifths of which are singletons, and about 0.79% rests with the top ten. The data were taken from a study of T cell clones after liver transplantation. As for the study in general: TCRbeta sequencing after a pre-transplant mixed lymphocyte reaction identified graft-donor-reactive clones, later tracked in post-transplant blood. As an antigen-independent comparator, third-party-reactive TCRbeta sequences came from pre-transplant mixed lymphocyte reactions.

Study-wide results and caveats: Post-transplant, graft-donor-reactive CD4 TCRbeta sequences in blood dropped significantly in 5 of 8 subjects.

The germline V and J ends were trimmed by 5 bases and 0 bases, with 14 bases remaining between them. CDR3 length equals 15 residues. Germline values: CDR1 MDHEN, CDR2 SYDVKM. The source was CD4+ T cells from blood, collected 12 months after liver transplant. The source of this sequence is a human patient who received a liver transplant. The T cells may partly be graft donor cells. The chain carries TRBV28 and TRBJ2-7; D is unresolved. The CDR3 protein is CASSAYHLSSYEQYF. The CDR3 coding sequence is TGTGCCAGCAGTGCCTATCACTTAAGCTCCTACGAGCAGTACTTC.